Below, 8 T cell receptor beta chains from the same sample are listed, as sequenced in a study of blood T cell repertoires in COVID-19. The assay was immunoSEQ multiplex PCR, and TCRdb's table has in-frame clones only and misses some. The top ten hold 9% to 15% of the sample, which has around 250,000 clones, approximately 85% seen once. Sequencing was carried out using peripheral blood. The receptors shown here come from a man at least 80 years old with acute or convalescent COVID-19.

This rearrangement joins TRBV28 to TRBJ2-7; perhaps TRBD2 as D (5 bases). V was cut by 6 bases and J by 5 bases, with 20 bases left in between. Germline V gene lookup returns CDR1 MDHEN and CDR2 SYDVKM. The length of the CDR3 is 15 residues. The CDR3 nucleotides are TGTGCCAGCAGCTTTAACACCCCCGGCGGGCACGAGCAGTACTTC. It yields the protein CASSFNTPGGHEQYF.

The chain joins TRBV28 to TRBJ2-7; TRBD1 agrees at 11 bases. CDR1 and CDR2 (germline): MDHEN, SYDVKM. Trimming removed 4 bases from V and 3 bases from J; junction bases left unmatched: 11. The CDR3 has 17 residues. The CDR3 DNA reads as TGTGCCAGCAGTTCGGAGCCCGGGACAGGGGGTTTCTACGAGCAGTACTTC. Translation: CASSSEPGTGGFYEQYF. The full variable domain, rest sourced from reference TRBV28 and TRBJ2-7, is DVKVTQSSRYLVKRTGEKVFLECVQDMDHENMFWYRQDPGLGLRLIYFSYDVKMKEKGDIPEGYSVSREKKERFSLILESASTNQTSMYLCASSSEPGTGGFYEQYFGPGTRLTVT.

This chain links TRBV18 with TRBJ2-7; 8 bases align to TRBD1. The CDR3 spans 13 residues. Per the germline V gene, CDR1 is KGHSH and CDR2 is LQKENI. The junction had 4 bases not matched to a gene; V was cut back by 3 bases and J by 6 bases. CDR3 sequence reads: CASSPGTGSEQYF. CDR3 bases: TGTGCCAGCTCACCTGGGACAGGTAGCGAGCAGTACTTC.

This clone was detected a few times. The V call is TRBV24-1, the J call TRBJ2-2; 7 nucleotides line up with TRBD2. With 4 bases clipped from V and 2 bases from J, the junction kept 6 bases outside the gene matches. Germline V lookup: CDR1 KGHDR, CDR2 SFDVKD. CDR3 length: 16 residues. In DNA, the CDR3 is TGTGCCACCAGTGACCGAGGACTAGGTAACACCGGGGAGCTGTTTTTT. Protein sequence: CATSDRGLGNTGELFF.

The V and J genes are TRBV6-6 and TRBJ1-5; no reliable D call. The CDR3 spans 14 residues. Germline V gene data show CDR1 as MNHNY and CDR2 as SVGAGI (reference sequence). V was clipped by 7 bases and J by 0 bases, with 10 bases between them. The CDR3 bases are TGTGCCAGCATAGGAGGGAATAGCAATCAGCCCCAGCATTTT. The encoded protein is CASIGGNSNQPQHF.

The V call is TRBV27, the J call TRBJ1-2, with no clear D. Germline values: CDR1 MNHEY, CDR2 SMNVEV (reference sequence). V was trimmed by 4 bases and J by 1 base, leaving 10 bases between them. The CDR3 totals 14 residues. In DNA, the CDR3 is TGTGCCAGCAGTTCCCTGACTGATAACTATGGCTACACCTTC. Protein: CASSSLTDNYGYTF.

This sequence joins TRBV5-1 and TRBJ1-4; 9 bases fit TRBD1. Unmatched junction bases numbered 5, after V lost 0 bases and J lost 8 bases. There are 15 residues in the CDR3. Germline loops: CDR1 SGHRS, CDR2 YFSETQ. DNA of the CDR3: TGCGCCAGCAGCTTGGCGGGACAGGGCACGGAAAAACTGTTTTTT. Protein product: CASSLAGQGTEKLFF.

The chain uses TRBV3-1 (or the pseudogene TRBV3-2) and TRBJ1-1, with 8 bases fitting TRBD1. The length of the CDR3 is 13 residues. Germline V CDR1 and CDR2: LGHDT, YNNKEL (reference sequence). The trim removed 4 bases at V and 3 bases at J, leaving 1 base unmatched. This CDR3 reads CASSPQGDTEAFF. Written as DNA, the CDR3 is TGTGCCAGCAGCCCACAGGGGGACACTGAAGCTTTCTTT.